The rows below give T cell receptor beta chains drawn from one sample of a study of blood T cell dynamics during melanoma immunotherapy. Only in-frame clones appear in the TCRdb table, and some are missing; sequencing was by immunoSEQ multiplex PCR. The table has around 10,000 clones, around 87% seen once. This material consisted of blood, taken from a patient treated with checkpoint blockade. The receptors were gathered from a human donor with melanoma. CDR3s include the opening cysteine and the closing phenylalanine or tryptophan. Each record gives: V gene, clone size, J gene, D gene, CDR3 DNA, CDR3 protein. D genes are given only for firm matches. Where a row states a size, it is once, few, many or the class of an expanded clone; other rows omit it.

V: TRBV19
size: once
J: TRBJ2-2
D: .
DNA: TGTGCCAGTAGTGAACAGGGGAACACCGGGGAGCTGTTTTTT
CDR3: CASSEQGNTGELFF

V: TRBV4-3
size: few
J: TRBJ1-2
D: .
DNA: TGCGCCAGCAGCCAACTTGGTGGACCTAACTATGGCTACACCTTC
CDR3: CASSQLGGPNYGYTF

V: TRBV19
size: .
J: TRBJ1-5
D: .
DNA: TGTGCCAGTAGTATGAGGGGGGGGCCAGGGAACCATCAGCCCCAGCATTTT
CDR3: CASSMRGGPGNHQPQHF

V: TRBV2
size: .
J: TRBJ2-6
D: .
DNA: TGTGCCAGCAGTGTCTTTGGGAGCTCTGGGGCCAACGTCCTGACTTTC
CDR3: CASSVFGSSGANVLTF

V: TRBV2
size: .
J: TRBJ2-5
D: .
DNA: TGTGCCAGCAGTCGACAAGTGGGAGAGACCCAGTACTTC
CDR3: CASSRQVGETQYF

V: TRBV5-5
size: .
J: TRBJ1-2
D: .
DNA: TGTGCCAGCAGCCCGAGGACGGAATCTTCGGCGGGGTTTTTC
CDR3: CASSPRTESSAGFF

V: TRBV6-5
size: .
J: TRBJ1-3
D: .
DNA: TGTGCCAGCAAAGAGGGGTTAATTGTGGACACCATATATTTT
CDR3: CASKEGLIVDTIYF

V: TRBV11-2
size: .
J: TRBJ2-5
D: .
DNA: TGTGCCAGCAGCTTAGATCTAGCGAGCAAGACCCAGTACTTC
CDR3: CASSLDLASKTQYF

V: TRBV4-3
size: .
J: TRBJ1-6
D: .
DNA: TGCGCCAGCAGCCAAGGGGGCGGGACTGCCACTGATTCACCCCTCCACTTT
CDR3: CASSQGGGTATDSPLHF

V: TRBV19
size: few
J: TRBJ1-6
D: .
DNA: TGTGCCAGTAGTATGGTGGGCTATAATTCACCCCTCCACTTT
CDR3: CASSMVGYNSPLHF

V: TRBV5-1
size: .
J: TRBJ1-1
D: .
DNA: TGCGCCAGCAGCTTGGATGGAGGGCACACTGAAGCTTTCTTT
CDR3: CASSLDGGHTEAFF

V: TRBV7-6
size: .
J: TRBJ2-5
D: TRBD2
DNA: TGTGCCAGCAGAAGAAGCGGGGGGGCTCAAGAGACCCAGTACTTC
CDR3: CASRRSGGAQETQYF

V: TRBV10-3
size: .
J: TRBJ2-3
D: .
DNA: TGTGCCATCAGTGAGTCGACAGGCCCTGATACGCAGTATTTT
CDR3: CAISESTGPDTQYF

V: TRBV5-1
size: .
J: TRBJ1-1
D: .
DNA: TGCGCCAGCAGCTTGGACGAGGGAAGAAACACTGAAGCTTTCTTT
CDR3: CASSLDEGRNTEAFF

V: TRBV9
size: .
J: TRBJ2-3
D: .
DNA: TGTGCCAGCAGCGTAGTTAGAGGGACGCAGTATTTT
CDR3: CASSVVRGTQYF

V: TRBV7-8
size: .
J: TRBJ2-5
D: .
DNA: TGTGCCAGCAGCTTTCTACTCAGGCGCAGCCGGGAGACCCAGTACTTC
CDR3: CASSFLLRRSRETQYF

V: TRBV6-1
size: .
J: TRBJ1-2
D: .
DNA: TGTGCCAGCAGTGAACATGGCGGAAACTATGGCTACACCTTC
CDR3: CASSEHGGNYGYTF

V: TRBV9
size: .
J: TRBJ1-2
D: .
DNA: TGTGCCAGCAGCGTAGATGCCGCTAGCAACTATGGCTACACCTTC
CDR3: CASSVDAASNYGYTF

V: TRBV5-6
size: .
J: TRBJ1-1
D: .
DNA: TGTGCCAGCAGCTTGGATCAACAGGGACTCAACACTGAAGCTTTCTTT
CDR3: CASSLDQQGLNTEAFF

V: TRBV6-5
size: .
J: TRBJ1-2
D: TRBD1
DNA: TGTGCCAGCAGTTCTGACAGGGACTATGGCTACACCTTC
CDR3: CASSSDRDYGYTF

V: TRBV7-6
size: .
J: TRBJ2-1
D: TRBD2
DNA: TGTGCCAGCAGCTTAGGCTCGGGGGGGTACAATGAGCAGTTCTTC
CDR3: CASSLGSGGYNEQFF

V: TRBV5-1
size: .
J: TRBJ2-1
D: .
DNA: TGCGCCAGCAGCTTGGTTGGGGGGGCATCAGTCAATGAGCAGTTCTTC
CDR3: CASSLVGGASVNEQFF

V: TRBV6-1
size: .
J: TRBJ2-2
D: .
DNA: TGTGCCAGCAGTAGGGGGGCCCCGAACACCGGGGAGCTGTTTTTT
CDR3: CASSRGAPNTGELFF

V: TRBV7-9
size: .
J: TRBJ2-5
D: TRBD2
DNA: TGTGCCAGCAGCCGGGCACTAGCGGAAGAGACCCAGTACTTC
CDR3: CASSRALAEETQYF

V: TRBV30
size: .
J: TRBJ1-1
D: .
DNA: TGTGCCTGGAGGAGCGGGGGCGCCAAGCAGGCTTTCTTT
CDR3: CAWRSGGAKQAFF

V: TRBV5-1
size: .
J: TRBJ2-3
D: .
DNA: TGCGCCAGCAGCCCTCAGGGACTGGGTCACGCAGATACGCAGTATTTT
CDR3: CASSPQGLGHADTQYF

V: TRBV5-1
size: .
J: TRBJ2-2
D: TRBD1
DNA: TGCGCCAGCAGCTTATCCGGGACAGTCAATCACGGGGAGCTGTTTTTT
CDR3: CASSLSGTVNHGELFF